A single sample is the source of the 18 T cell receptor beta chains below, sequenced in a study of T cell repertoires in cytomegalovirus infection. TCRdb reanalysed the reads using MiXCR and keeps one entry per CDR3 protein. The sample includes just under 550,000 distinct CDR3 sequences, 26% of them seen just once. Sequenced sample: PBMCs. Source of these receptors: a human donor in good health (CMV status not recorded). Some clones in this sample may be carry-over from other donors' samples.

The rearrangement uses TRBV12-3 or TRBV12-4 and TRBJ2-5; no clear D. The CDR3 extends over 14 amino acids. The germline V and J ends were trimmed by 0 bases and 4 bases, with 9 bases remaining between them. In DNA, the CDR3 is TGTGCCAGCAGTTTAGCCCCTAGAGCAGAGACCCAGTACTTC. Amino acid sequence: CASSLAPRAETQYF.

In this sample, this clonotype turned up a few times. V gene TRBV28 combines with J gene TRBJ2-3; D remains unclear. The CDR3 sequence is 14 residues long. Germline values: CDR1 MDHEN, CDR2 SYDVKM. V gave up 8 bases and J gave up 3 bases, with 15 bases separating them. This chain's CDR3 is CASGRHAETDTQYF. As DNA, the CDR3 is TGTGCCAGCGGCCGGCACGCGGAGACAGATACGCAGTATTTT.

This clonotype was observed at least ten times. The CDR3 loop reads CASSPGTGDWNEQFF. CDR3 in DNA: TGTGCCAGCAGCCCCGGGACAGGGGATTGGAATGAGCAGTTCTTC. The chain uses TRBV7-6 and TRBJ2-1; 10 bases are shared with TRBD1. There are 15 residues in the CDR3. V shed 5 bases and J 7 bases; nucleotides not matched to a gene: 8. Germline V lookup: CDR1 SGHVS, CDR2 FNYEAQ.

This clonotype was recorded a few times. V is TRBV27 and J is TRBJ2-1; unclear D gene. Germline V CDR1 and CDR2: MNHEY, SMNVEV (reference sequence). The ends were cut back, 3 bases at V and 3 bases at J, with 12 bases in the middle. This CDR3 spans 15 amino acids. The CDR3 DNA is TGTGCCAGCAGTTTCGCGGTCAGCCTCTACAATGAGCAGTTCTTC. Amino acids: CASSFAVSLYNEQFF.

The CDR3 nucleotides are TGCAGTGCAACCTACCGGGACTTCACCCTCAATGAGCAGTTCTTC. Translation gives CSATYRDFTLNEQFF. The chain couples TRBV20-1 to TRBJ2-1; D perhaps matches TRBD2 (6 bases). CDR3 size: 15 residues. Germline V lookup: CDR1 DFQATT, CDR2 SNEGSKA (reference sequence). V lost 6 bases, J lost 6 bases, and 21 bases lay in between.

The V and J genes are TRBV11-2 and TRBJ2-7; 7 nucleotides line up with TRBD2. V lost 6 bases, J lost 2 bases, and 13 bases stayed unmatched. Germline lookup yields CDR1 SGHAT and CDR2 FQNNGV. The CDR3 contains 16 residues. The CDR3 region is CASRGRREQATYEQYF. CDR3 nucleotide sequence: TGTGCCAGCAGAGGACGGCGGGAGCAGGCGACCTACGAGCAGTACTTC.

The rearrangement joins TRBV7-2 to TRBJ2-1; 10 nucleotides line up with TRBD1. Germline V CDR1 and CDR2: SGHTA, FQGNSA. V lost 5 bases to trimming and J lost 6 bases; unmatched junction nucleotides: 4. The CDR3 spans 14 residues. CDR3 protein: CASSTRTGGNEQFF. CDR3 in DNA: TGTGCCAGCAGCACCCGGACAGGGGGCAATGAGCAGTTCTTC.

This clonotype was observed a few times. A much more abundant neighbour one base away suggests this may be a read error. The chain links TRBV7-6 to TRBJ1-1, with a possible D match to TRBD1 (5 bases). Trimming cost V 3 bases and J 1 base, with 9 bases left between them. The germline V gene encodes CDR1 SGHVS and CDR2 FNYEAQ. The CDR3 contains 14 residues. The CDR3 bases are TGTGCCAGCAGCTTCCAAAGGGGGAACACTGAAGCTTTCTTT. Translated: CASSFQRGNTEAFF. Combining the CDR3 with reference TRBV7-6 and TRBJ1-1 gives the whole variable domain GAGVSQSPRYKVTKRGQDVALRCDPISGHVSLYWYRQALGQGPEFLTYFNYEAQQDKSGLPNDRFSAERPEGSISTLTIQRTEQRDSAMYRCASSFQRGNTEAFFGQGTRLTVV.

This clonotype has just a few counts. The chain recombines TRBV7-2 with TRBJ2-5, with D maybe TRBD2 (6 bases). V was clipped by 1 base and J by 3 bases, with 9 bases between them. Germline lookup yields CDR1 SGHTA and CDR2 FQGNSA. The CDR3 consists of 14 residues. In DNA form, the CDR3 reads TGTGCCAGCAGCTTAGGGCTAGCGAAAGAGACCCAGTACTTC. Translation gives CASSLGLAKETQYF.

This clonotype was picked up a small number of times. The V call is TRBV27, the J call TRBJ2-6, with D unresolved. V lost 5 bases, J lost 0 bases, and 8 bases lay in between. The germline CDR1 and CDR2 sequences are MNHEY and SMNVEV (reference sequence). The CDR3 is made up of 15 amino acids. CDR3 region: CASSPRFSGANVLTF. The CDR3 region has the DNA TGTGCCAGCAGTCCCCGATTCTCTGGGGCCAACGTCCTGACTTTC.

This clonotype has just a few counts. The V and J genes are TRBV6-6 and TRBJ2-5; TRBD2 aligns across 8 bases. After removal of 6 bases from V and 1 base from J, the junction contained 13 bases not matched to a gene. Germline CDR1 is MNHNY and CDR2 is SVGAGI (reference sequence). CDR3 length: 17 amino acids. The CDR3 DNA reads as TGTGCCAGCAGGCGCCCGGGGGGGAGGGATATCCAAGAGACCCAGTACTTC. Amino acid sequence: CASRRPGGRDIQETQYF.

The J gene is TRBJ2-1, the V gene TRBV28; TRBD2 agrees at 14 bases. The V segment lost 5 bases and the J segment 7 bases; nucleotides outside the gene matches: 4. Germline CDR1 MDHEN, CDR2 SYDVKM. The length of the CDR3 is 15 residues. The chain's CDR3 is CASSATSGGVNEQFF. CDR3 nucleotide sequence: TGTGCCAGCAGTGCGACTAGCGGGGGGGTTAATGAGCAGTTCTTC.

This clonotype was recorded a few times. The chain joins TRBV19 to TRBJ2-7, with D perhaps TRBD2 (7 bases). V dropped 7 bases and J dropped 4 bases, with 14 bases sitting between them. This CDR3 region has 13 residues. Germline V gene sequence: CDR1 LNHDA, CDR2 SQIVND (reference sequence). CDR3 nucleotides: TGTGCCAGTATCGGGGGGCGCGGATACGAGCAGTACTTC. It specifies CASIGGRGYEQYF.

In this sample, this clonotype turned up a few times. As DNA, the CDR3 is TGTGCCAGCAGCTTCCCCAAGCGGGACCGCTACAATGAGCAGTTCTTC. This gives the protein CASSFPKRDRYNEQFF. This chain uses TRBV11-3 with TRBJ2-1; 7 nucleotides line up with TRBD2. CDR1 and CDR2 from the germline V gene are SGHNT and YENEEA. V trimming: 3 bases; J trimming: 3 bases; junction bases outside the gene matches: 8. The CDR3 runs to 16 residues.

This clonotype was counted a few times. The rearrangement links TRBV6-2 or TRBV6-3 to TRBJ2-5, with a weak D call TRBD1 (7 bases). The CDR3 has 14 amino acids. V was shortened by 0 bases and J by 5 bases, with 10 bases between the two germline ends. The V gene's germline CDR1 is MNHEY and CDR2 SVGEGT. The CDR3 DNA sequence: TGTGCCAGCAGTTACTCGCCAGGGGGGGAGACCCAGTACTTC. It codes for CASSYSPGGETQYF.

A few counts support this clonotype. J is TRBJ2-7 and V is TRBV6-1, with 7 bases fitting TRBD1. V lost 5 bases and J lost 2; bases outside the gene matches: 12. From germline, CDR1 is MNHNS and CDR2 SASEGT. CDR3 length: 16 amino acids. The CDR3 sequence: CASSRVAGTVTYEQYV. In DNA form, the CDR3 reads TGTGCCAGCAGTAGGGTGGCCGGGACAGTAACCTACGAGCAGTACGTC.

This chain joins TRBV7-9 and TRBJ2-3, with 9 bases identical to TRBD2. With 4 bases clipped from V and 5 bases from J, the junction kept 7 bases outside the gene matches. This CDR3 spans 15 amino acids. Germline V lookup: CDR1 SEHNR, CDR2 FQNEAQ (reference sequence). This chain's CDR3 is CASSSLAGTVDTQYF. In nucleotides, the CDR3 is TGTGCCAGCAGCTCTCTAGCGGGAACGGTAGATACGCAGTATTTT.

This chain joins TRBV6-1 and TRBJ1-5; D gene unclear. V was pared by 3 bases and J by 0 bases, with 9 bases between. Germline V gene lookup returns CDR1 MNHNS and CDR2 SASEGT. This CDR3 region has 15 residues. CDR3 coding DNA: TGTGCCAGCAGTGAGGCCGATTATAGCAATCAGCCCCAGCATTTT. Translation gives CASSEADYSNQPQHF.